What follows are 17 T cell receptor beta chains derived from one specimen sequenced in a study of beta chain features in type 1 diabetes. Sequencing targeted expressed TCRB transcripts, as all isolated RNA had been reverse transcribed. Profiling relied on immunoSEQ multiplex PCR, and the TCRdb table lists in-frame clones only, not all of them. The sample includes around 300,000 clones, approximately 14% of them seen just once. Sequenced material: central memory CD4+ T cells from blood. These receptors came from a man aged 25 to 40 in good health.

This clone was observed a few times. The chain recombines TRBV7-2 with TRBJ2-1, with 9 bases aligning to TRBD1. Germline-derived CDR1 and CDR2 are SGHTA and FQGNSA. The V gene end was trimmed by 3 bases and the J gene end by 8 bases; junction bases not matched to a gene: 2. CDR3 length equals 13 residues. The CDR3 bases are TGTGCCAGCAGCTTGGGACAGGGATATGAGCAGTTCTTC. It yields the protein CASSLGQGYEQFF. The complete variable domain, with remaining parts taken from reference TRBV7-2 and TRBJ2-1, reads GAGVSQSPSNKVTEKGKDVELRCDPISGHTALYWYRQSLGQGLEFLIYFQGNSAPDKSGLPSDRFSAERTGGSVSTLTIQRTQQEDSAVYLCASSLGQGYEQFFGPGTRLTVL.

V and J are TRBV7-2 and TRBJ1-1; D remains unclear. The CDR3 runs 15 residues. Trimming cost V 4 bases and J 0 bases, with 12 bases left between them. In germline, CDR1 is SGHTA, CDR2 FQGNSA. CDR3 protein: CASSSRTAMNTEAFF. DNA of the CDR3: TGTGCCAGCAGCTCGAGAACGGCTATGAACACTGAAGCTTTCTTT.

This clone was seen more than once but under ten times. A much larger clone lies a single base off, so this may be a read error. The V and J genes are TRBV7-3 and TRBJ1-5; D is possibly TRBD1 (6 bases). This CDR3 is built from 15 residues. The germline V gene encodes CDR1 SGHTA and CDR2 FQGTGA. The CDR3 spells CASSLGQGNDQPQHF. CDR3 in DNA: TGCGCCAGCAGCCTTGGGCAGGGGAACGATCAGCCCCAGCATTTT.

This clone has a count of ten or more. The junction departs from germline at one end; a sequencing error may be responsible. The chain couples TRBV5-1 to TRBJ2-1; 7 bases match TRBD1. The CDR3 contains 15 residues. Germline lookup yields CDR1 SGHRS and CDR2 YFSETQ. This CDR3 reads CATSPLPGQVNEQFF. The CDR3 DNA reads TGCGCCACCAGCCCCCTTCCTGGACAGGTAAATGAGCAGTTCTTC.

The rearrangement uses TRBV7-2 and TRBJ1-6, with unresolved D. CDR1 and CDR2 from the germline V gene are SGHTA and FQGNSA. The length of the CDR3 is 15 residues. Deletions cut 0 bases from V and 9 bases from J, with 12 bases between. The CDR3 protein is CASSLAGIRFSPLHF. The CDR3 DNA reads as TGTGCCAGCAGCTTAGCGGGGATAAGGTTTTCACCCCTCCACTTT.

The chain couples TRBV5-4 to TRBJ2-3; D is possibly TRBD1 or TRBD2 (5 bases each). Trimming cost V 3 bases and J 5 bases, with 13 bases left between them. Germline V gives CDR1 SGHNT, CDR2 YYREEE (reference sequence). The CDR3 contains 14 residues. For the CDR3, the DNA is TGTGCCAGCAGCTCTTCCGGGGCGGGAGATACGCAGTATTTT. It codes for CASSSSGAGDTQYF.

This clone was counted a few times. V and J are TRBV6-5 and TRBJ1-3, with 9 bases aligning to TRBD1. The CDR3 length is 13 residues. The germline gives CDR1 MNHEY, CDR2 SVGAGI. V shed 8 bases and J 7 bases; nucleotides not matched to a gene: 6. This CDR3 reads CASSWTGENTIYF. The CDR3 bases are TGTGCCAGCTCCTGGACAGGGGAGAACACCATATATTTT.

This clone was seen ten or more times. The CDR3 region is CASSRTGSTGELFF. The DNA of the CDR3 is TGTGCCAGCAGCCGGACAGGGTCCACCGGGGAGCTGTTTTTT. The chain recombines TRBV4-2 with TRBJ2-2; 8 bases line up with TRBD1. Germline CDR1 reads LGHNA; CDR2 reads YNFKEQ. The ends lost 4 bases at V and 4 bases at J; junction bases unmatched: 2. CDR3 length equals 14 residues.

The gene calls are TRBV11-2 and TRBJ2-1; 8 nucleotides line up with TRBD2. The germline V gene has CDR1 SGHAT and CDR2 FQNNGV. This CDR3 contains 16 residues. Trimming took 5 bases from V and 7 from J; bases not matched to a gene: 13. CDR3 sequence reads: CASSLSGSVVVNEQFF. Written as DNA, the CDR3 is TGTGCCAGCAGCCTGAGCGGGAGCGTAGTGGTTAATGAGCAGTTCTTC.

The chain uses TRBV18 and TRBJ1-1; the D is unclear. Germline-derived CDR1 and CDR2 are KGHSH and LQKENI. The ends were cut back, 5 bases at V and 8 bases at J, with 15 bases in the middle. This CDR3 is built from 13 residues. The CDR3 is CASSVSVQAEAFF. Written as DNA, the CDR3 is TGTGCCAGCTCAGTAAGCGTTCAGGCGGAAGCTTTCTTT.

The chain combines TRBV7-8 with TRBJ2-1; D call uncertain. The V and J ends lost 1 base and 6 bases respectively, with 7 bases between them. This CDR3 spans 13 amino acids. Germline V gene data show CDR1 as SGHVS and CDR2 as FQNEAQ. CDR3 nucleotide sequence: TGTGCCAGCAGCTTAGGTTTGGGCAATGAGCAGTTCTTC. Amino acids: CASSLGLGNEQFF. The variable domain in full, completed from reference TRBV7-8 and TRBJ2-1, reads GAGVSQSPRYKVAKRGQDVALRCDPISGHVSLFWYQQALGQGPEFLTYFQNEAQLDKSGLPSDRFFAERPEGSVSTLKIQRTQQEDSAVYLCASSLGLGNEQFFGPGTRLTVL.

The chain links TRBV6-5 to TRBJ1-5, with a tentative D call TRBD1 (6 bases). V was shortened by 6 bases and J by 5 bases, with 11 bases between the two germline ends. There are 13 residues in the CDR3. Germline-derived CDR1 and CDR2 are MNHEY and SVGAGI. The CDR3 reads CASSRRGDQPQHF. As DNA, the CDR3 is TGTGCCAGCAGCCGAAGGGGGGATCAGCCCCAGCATTTT.

CDR3 coding DNA: TGTGCCAGCACCCACTTGAAGGGGGCGGGAGGCAATGAGCAGTTCTTC. This encodes CASTHLKGAGGNEQFF. This rearrangement joins TRBV2 to TRBJ2-1; D possibly corresponds to TRBD2 (8 bases). V was clipped by 7 bases and J by 6 bases, with 22 bases between them. The CDR3 runs 16 residues. Looked up from germline, CDR1 is SNHLY and CDR2 is FYNNEI.

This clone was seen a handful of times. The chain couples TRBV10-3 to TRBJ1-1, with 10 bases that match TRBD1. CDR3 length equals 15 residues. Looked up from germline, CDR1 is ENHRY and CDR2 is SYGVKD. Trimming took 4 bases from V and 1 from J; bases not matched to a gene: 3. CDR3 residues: CAISGGTGANTEAFF. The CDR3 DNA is TGTGCCATCAGTGGAGGGACAGGGGCGAACACTGAAGCTTTCTTT.

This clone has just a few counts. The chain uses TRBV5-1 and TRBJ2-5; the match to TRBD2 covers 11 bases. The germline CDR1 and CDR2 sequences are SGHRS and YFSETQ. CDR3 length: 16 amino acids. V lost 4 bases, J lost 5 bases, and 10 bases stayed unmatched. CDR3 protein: CASSLGLAAGDETQYF. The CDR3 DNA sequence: TGCGCCAGCAGCCTGGGACTAGCGGCCGGAGATGAGACCCAGTACTTC.

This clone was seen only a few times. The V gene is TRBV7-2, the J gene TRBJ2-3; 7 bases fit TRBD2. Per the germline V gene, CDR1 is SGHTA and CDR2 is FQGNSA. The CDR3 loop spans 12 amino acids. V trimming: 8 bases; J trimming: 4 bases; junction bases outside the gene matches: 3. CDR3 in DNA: TGTGCCAGCCGGGAGGCGGCAGATACGCAGTATTTT. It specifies CASREAADTQYF. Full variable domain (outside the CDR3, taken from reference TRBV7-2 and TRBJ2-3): GAGVSQSPSNKVTEKGKDVELRCDPISGHTALYWYRQSLGQGLEFLIYFQGNSAPDKSGLPSDRFSAERTGGSVSTLTIQRTQQEDSAVYLCASREAADTQYFGPGTRLTVL.

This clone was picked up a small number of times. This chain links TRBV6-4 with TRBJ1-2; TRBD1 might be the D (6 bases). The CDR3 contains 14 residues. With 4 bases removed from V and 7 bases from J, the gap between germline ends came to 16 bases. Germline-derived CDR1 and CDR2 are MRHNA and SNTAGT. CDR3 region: CASSAEGGLGGYTF. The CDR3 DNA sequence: TGTGCCAGCAGTGCCGAAGGGGGTCTCGGTGGCTACACCTTC.